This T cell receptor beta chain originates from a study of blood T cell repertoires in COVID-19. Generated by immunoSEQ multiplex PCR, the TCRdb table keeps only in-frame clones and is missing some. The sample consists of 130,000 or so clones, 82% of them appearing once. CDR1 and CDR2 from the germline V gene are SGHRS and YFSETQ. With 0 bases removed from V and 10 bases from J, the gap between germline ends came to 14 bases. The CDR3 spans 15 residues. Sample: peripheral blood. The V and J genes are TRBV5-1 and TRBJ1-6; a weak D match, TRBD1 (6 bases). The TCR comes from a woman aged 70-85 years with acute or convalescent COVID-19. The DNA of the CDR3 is TGCGCCAGCAGCTTGGAAGGCAGGGGCCAATCACCCCTCCACTTT. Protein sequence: CASSLEGRGQSPLHF. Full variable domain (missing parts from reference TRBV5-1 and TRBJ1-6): KAGVTQTPRYLIKTRGQQVTLSCSPISGHRSVSWYQQTPGQGLQFLFEYFSETQRNKGNFPGRFSGRQFSNSRSEMNVSTLELGDSALYLCASSLEGRGQSPLHFGNGTRLTVT.